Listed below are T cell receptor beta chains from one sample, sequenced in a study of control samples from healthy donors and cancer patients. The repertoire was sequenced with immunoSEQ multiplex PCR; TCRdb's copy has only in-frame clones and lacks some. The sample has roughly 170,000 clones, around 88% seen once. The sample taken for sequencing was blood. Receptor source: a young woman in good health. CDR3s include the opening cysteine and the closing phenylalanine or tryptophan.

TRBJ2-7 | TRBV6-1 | CASSEEWAESYEQYF
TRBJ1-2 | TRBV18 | CASSPPTQGGGYTF
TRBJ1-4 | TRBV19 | CATSWNLQEKLFF
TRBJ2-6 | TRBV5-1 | CASSWGQYSGANVLTF
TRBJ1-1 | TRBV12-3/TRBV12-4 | CASSASGGRAFF
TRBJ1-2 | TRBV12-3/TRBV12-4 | CASSPRSGFGYTF
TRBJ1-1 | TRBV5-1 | CASSLTGVTEAFF
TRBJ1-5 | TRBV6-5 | CASKTLSDRPQHF
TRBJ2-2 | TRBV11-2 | CASSRAAGGELFF
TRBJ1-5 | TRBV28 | CASSPRGGGNQPQHF
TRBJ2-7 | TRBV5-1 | CTSSSGSAGLFMEQYF
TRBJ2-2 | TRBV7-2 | CASSLRTGGSGELFF
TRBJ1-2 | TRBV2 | CASSEALRVYGYTF
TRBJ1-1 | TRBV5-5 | CASSLDLGQGAGAFF
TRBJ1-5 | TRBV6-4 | CASSAESNQPQHF
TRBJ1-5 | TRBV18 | CASSLGQGAHQPQHF
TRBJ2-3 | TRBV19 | CASSQGTDTQYF
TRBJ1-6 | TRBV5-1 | CASSEQGYYNSPLHF
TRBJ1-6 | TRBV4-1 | CASSLESRAGSPLHF
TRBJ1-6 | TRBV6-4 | CASSDGLGNSPLHF
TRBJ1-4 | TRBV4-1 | CASSVPFLANEKLFF
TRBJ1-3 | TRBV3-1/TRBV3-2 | CASDSMGVNGRNTIYF
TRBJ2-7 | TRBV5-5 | CASRRVADSYEQYF
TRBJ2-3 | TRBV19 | CAQRVGGPHTDTQYF
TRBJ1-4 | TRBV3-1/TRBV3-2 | CASSQSGTGDEKLFF
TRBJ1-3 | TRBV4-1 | CASSLLGLKGNTIYF
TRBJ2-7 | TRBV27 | CASSFGDGSYEQYF
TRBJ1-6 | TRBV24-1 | CATRGQAATRSYNSPLHF
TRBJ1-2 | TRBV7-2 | CASSSNRVSNYGYTF
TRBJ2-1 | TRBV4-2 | CASSQDFWEAGNEQFF